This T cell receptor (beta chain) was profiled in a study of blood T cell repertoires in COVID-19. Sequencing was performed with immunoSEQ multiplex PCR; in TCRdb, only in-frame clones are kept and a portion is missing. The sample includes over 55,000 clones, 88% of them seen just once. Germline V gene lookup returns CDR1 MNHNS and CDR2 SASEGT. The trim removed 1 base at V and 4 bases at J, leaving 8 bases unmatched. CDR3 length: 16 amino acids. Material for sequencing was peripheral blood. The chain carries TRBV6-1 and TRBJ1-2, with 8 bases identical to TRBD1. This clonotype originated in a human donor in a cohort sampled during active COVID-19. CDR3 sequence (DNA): TGTGCCAGCAGTGAAGGGACAGGGCGGGGGCCCTATGGCTACACCTTC. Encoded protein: CASSEGTGRGPYGYTF.